The 19 T cell receptor beta chains given below trace back to one sample, sequenced in a study of blood T cell repertoires in COVID-19. Using immunoSEQ multiplex PCR, the repertoire was profiled, and TCRdb retains in-frame clones only, with some absent. The sample has around 81,000 clones, 88% seen once. The sequenced sample consisted of peripheral blood. The receptors come from a man in his 70s with acute or convalescent COVID-19.

V usage is TRBV9 and J usage is TRBJ2-2; 14 bases are shared with TRBD2. CDR3 length equals 17 residues. Germline CDR1 is SGDLS and CDR2 is YYNGEE. Germline trimming cut 5 bases from V and 2 bases from J; bases unmatched to any gene: 5. CDR3 in amino acids: CASSAGLAGVNTGELFF. The CDR3 nucleotides are TGTGCCAGCAGTGCGGGACTAGCGGGGGTCAACACCGGGGAGCTGTTTTTT. Based on the CDR3 plus reference TRBV9 and TRBJ2-2, the full variable domain is DSGVTQTPKHLITATGQRVTLRCSPRSGDLSVYWYQQSLDQGLQFLIQYYNGEERAKGNILERFSAQQFPDLHSELNLSSLELGDSALYFCASSAGLAGVNTGELFFGEGSRLTVL.

This sequence joins TRBV7-2 and TRBJ2-1; maybe TRBD1 (6 bases). Germline CDR1 reads SGHTA; CDR2 reads FQGNSA. Trimming stripped 6 bases from V and 3 bases from J, with 15 bases between. The CDR3 is 15 amino acids. In DNA form, the CDR3 reads TGTGCCAGCAGGGGAGACAGGATGATCTACAATGAGCAGTTCTTC. Translation gives CASRGDRMIYNEQFF.

This chain uses TRBV5-1 with TRBJ2-7; possible D gene TRBD2, 6 bases. Trimming removed 6 bases at V and 2 bases at J, with 12 bases between. CDR1 and CDR2 (germline): SGHRS, YFSETQ. CDR3 size: 13 residues. CDR3 loop: CASNGGGTYEQYF. Here the CDR3 DNA reads TGCGCCAGCAATGGGGGAGGAACCTACGAGCAGTACTTC.

This sequence joins TRBV5-1 and TRBJ2-1, with 10 bases aligning to TRBD2. Trimming at V came to 2 bases and at J to 3 bases, leaving 2 bases not matched to a gene. The length of the CDR3 is 15 residues. Germline CDR1 reads SGHRS; CDR2 reads YFSETQ. The CDR3 DNA reads as TGCGCCAGCAGCTTAACTAGCGGGGTCTACAATGAGCAGTTCTTC. It translates to CASSLTSGVYNEQFF. Looking up the rest from reference TRBV5-1 and TRBJ2-1 gives the full variable domain: KAGVTQTPRYLIKTRGQQVTLSCSPISGHRSVSWYQQTPGQGLQFLFEYFSETQRNKGNFPGRFSGRQFSNSRSEMNVSTLELGDSALYLCASSLTSGVYNEQFFGPGTRLTVL.

The chain links TRBV5-4 to TRBJ2-1; 10 bases fit TRBD2. Germline V gene lookup returns CDR1 SGHNT and CDR2 YYREEE (reference sequence). J was trimmed by 2 bases and V by 0 bases; bases with no gene match: 8. CDR3 length equals 18 residues. CDR3 protein: CASSLVTASGSPYNEQFF. The DNA of the CDR3 is TGTGCCAGCAGCTTGGTTACGGCTAGCGGGAGCCCCTACAATGAGCAGTTCTTC. Using reference TRBV5-4 and TRBJ2-1 for the parts outside the CDR3, the full variable domain is ETGVTQSPTHLIKTRGQQVTLRCSSQSGHNTVSWYQQALGQGPQFIFQYYREEENGRGNFPPRFSGLQFPNYSSELNVNALELDDSALYLCASSLVTASGSPYNEQFFGPGTRLTVL.

The chain couples TRBV28 to TRBJ1-4; D possibly corresponds to TRBD1 (5 bases). The CDR3 spans 14 residues. The germline gives CDR1 MDHEN, CDR2 SYDVKM. V was shortened by 5 bases and J by 7 bases, with 14 bases between the two germline ends. CDR3 nucleotide sequence: TGTGCCAGCAGTGGTGCAGGGAATTTTGAAAAACTGTTTTTT. Protein: CASSGAGNFEKLFF.

This clone was counted between two and nine times. The rearrangement joins TRBV9 to TRBJ2-1; possibly TRBD2 for D (7 bases). Per germline, CDR1 SGDLS and CDR2 YYNGEE. CDR3 length: 16 amino acids. V lost 4 bases to trimming and J lost 1 base, with 15 bases between them. The CDR3 DNA follows: TGTGCCAGCAGCCCTAGGGGGGGTGGATCCTACAATGAGCAGTTCTTC. This translates into CASSPRGGGSYNEQFF.

This clone was seen once. CDR3 residues: CASSRGLAGEQYF. DNA for the CDR3: TGTGCCAGCAGCCGGGGACTAGCGGGAGAGCAGTACTTC. The chain uses TRBV6-5 and TRBJ2-7; 13 bases align to TRBD2. V lost 6 bases, J lost 7 bases, and 3 bases stayed unmatched. The CDR3 contains 13 residues. Germline CDR1 MNHEY, CDR2 SVGAGI.

The chain carries TRBV19 and TRBJ2-3; 7 nucleotides line up with TRBD1. This CDR3 region has 14 residues. The germline gives CDR1 LNHDA, CDR2 SQIVND (reference sequence). The J segment lost 2 bases and the V segment lost 4 bases, leaving 3 bases of the junction unmatched. The CDR3 DNA reads as TGTGCCAGTAGTAAGACAGGGATCACAGATACGCAGTATTTT. Amino acid sequence: CASSKTGITDTQYF.

The chain joins TRBV27 to TRBJ2-3, with 7 bases fitting TRBD2. The V segment lost 6 bases and the J segment 0 bases; nucleotides outside the gene matches: 9. This CDR3 has 16 residues. Germline CDR1 and CDR2: MNHEY and SMNVEV (reference sequence). Here the CDR3 reads CASSYYPSGSTDTQYF. DNA for the CDR3: TGTGCCAGCAGCTATTACCCTAGCGGTAGCACAGATACGCAGTATTTT.

There are a few counts of this clone. The CDR3 coding sequence is TGTGCCAGCACTTCTCCGGGACTTGAGACCCAGTACTTC. Protein: CASTSPGLETQYF. This sequence joins TRBV12-3 or TRBV12-4 and TRBJ2-5; maybe TRBD2 (6 bases). Trimming left V 7 bases short and J 5 bases short, with 14 bases between. There are 13 residues in the CDR3.

The CDR3 reads CAISPGMADTQYF. In DNA, the CDR3 is TGTGCCATCAGCCCCGGGATGGCAGATACGCAGTATTTT. The chain recombines TRBV10-3 with TRBJ2-3; maybe TRBD2 (5 bases). V lost 6 bases and J lost 4, with 11 bases in between. Germline loops: CDR1 ENHRY, CDR2 SYGVKD. This CDR3 is 13 amino acids long.

V gene TRBV28 combines with J gene TRBJ1-2; D is unresolved. V lost 4 bases and J 0 bases, leaving 12 bases between the germline ends. Germline CDR1 reads MDHEN; CDR2 reads SYDVKM. The CDR3 has 15 residues. The CDR3: CASSSQDTSNYGYTF. CDR3 DNA: TGTGCCAGCAGTTCCCAAGACACGTCTAACTATGGCTACACCTTC.

The chain is built from TRBV28 and TRBJ2-1; a possible D gene is TRBD1 (5 bases). Trimming shortened V by 5 bases and J by 0 bases, and 11 bases separated the two germline ends. CDR3 size: 15 residues. CDR1 MDHEN and CDR2 SYDVKM come from the germline V gene. The DNA of the CDR3 is TGTGCCAGCAGTCAGACAGCCTTCTCCTACAATGAGCAGTTCTTC. It codes for CASSQTAFSYNEQFF.

This rearrangement joins TRBV9 to TRBJ2-2; 8 bases map to TRBD2. CDR3 length: 16 residues. The germline V gene has CDR1 SGDLS and CDR2 YYNGEE. V was pared by 0 bases and J by 6 bases, with 7 bases of the junction left unmatched. The CDR3 sequence is CASSVGWLAGPGELFF. CDR3 sequence (DNA): TGTGCCAGCAGCGTAGGATGGCTAGCGGGTCCCGGGGAGCTGTTTTTT.

This chain links TRBV5-4 with TRBJ1-2; 9 bases are shared with TRBD1. Germline lookup yields CDR1 SGHNT and CDR2 YYREEE (reference sequence). Unmatched junction bases numbered 5, after V lost 4 bases and J lost 7 bases. This CDR3 is 13 amino acids long. CDR3: CASSVTGGSGYTF. The CDR3 DNA reads TGTGCCAGCAGCGTTACAGGGGGCAGTGGCTACACCTTC.

This clone was seen just once. The V gene is TRBV3-1 (or the pseudogene TRBV3-2), the J gene TRBJ1-3, with D perhaps matching TRBD1 (6 bases). V was cut by 1 base and J by 2 bases, with 9 bases left in between. CDR1 is LGHDT and CDR2 is YNNKEL in the germline V gene (reference sequence). The CDR3 length is 15 residues. CDR3 sequence reads: CASSQVGGTGNTIYF. CDR3 coding DNA: TGTGCCAGCAGCCAAGTAGGGGGAACTGGAAACACCATATATTTT.

The chain is built from TRBV5-1 and TRBJ2-1; TRBD2 matches at 8 bases. Unmatched junction bases numbered 11, after V lost 3 bases and J lost 9 bases. The germline V gene has CDR1 SGHRS and CDR2 YFSETQ. There are 15 residues in the CDR3. The CDR3 region is CASSSEGGGLPEQFF. CDR3 nucleotides: TGCGCCAGCAGCTCCGAGGGCGGGGGGCTACCTGAGCAGTTCTTC.

The chain carries TRBV6-6 and TRBJ1-5; tentatively, D is TRBD1 (6 bases). The germline V gene encodes CDR1 MNHNY and CDR2 SVGAGI (reference sequence). The CDR3 runs 13 residues. The V end lost 5 bases, the J end lost 8 bases, and 13 bases lay between the germline ends. CDR3 in DNA: TGTGCCAGCAGTGCTGCGGACAGCAAGCCCCAGCATTTT. This encodes CASSAADSKPQHF.